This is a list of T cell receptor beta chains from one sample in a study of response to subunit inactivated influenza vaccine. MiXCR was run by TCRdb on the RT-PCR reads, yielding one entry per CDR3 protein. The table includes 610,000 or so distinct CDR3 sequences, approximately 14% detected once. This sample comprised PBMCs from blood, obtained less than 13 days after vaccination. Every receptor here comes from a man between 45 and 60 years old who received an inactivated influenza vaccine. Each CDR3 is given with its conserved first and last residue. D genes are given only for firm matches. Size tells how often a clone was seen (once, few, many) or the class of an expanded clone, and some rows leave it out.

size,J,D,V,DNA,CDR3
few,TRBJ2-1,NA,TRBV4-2,TGTGCCAGCAGCCAAGTTGACTCCTACAATGAGCAGTTCTTC,CASSQVDSYNEQFF
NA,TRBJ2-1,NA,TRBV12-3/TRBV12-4,TGTGCCAGCAGTTTATTGGGAGACAGTGGGCAGTTCTTC,CASSLLGDSGQFF
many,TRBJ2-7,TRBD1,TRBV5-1,TGCGCCAGCAGCGGACAGGAGGCCGTCTCCTACGAGCAGTACTTC,CASSGQEAVSYEQYF
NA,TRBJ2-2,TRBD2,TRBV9,TGTGCCAGCAGCGTAGGAGCGGGAGGGTCGTCCGGGGAGCTGTTTTTT,CASSVGAGGSSGELFF
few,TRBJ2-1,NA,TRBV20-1,TGCAGTGCTAGAGTCATTCCCGGCGGTGGAGAGGCCTACAATGAGCAGTTCTTC,CSARVIPGGGEAYNEQFF
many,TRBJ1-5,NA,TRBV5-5,TGTGCCAGCAGCTCCATGGCGGGGGATAGCAATCAGCCCCAGCATTTT,CASSSMAGDSNQPQHF
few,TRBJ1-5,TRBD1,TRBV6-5,TGTGCCAGCAGGACAGGGCACCAGCCCCAGCATTTT,CASRTGHQPQHF
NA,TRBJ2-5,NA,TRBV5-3,TGTGCCAGAAGCGTGTCCGGGAATCTAGAACAAGAGACCCAGTACTTC,CARSVSGNLEQETQYF
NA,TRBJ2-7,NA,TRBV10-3,TGTGCCATCAGTGAGTGGCAGGGGTACGAGCAGTACTTC,CAISEWQGYEQYF
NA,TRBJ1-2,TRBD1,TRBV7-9,TGTGCCAGCAGCGCTTCACAGGGGCAGAACTATGGCTACACCTTC,CASSASQGQNYGYTF
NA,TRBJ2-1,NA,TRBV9,TGTGCCAGCAGCCCAGCTCCCGGGACTTCACGCGAGTTCTTC,CASSPAPGTSREFF
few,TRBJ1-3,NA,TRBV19,TGTGCCAGTAGTGATGGCGGAGGGCCTGGAAACACCATATATTTT,CASSDGGGPGNTIYF
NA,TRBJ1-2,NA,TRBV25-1,TGTGCCAGCAGTGAATCTGGGGGGGAAGTCTATGGCTACACCTTC,CASSESGGEVYGYTF
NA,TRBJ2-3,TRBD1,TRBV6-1,TGTGCCAGCAGTGAAGCGATTTCGTCAGGGGGCTTGGCAGATACGCAGTATTTT,CASSEAISSGGLADTQYF
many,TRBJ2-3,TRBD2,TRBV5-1,TGCGCCAGCAGCTTCTCAATAACTAGCGGAGATACGCAGTATTTT,CASSFSITSGDTQYF
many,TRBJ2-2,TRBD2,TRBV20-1,TGCAGTGCTAGTAGGAGGCGGGGGGGAACCGGGGAGCTGTTTTTT,CSASRRRGGTGELFF
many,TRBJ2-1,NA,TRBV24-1,TGTGCCACCAGTGAGGGGACTCGCGCGGAGCAGTTCTTC,CATSEGTRAEQFF
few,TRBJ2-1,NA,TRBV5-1,TGCGCCAGCTCCTCCGCAGGGGGGAAATACAATGAGCAGTTCTTC,CASSSAGGKYNEQFF
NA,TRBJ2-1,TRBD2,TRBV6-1,TGTGCCAGCCCCTCCGGGACTAGCGGGATTGAGCAGTTCTTC,CASPSGTSGIEQFF
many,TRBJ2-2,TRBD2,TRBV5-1,TGCGCCAGCAGCCATGGGGGGGACACCGGGGAGCTGTTTTTT,CASSHGGDTGELFF
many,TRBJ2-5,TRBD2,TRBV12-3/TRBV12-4,TGTGCCAGCAGACGGACTAGCGGGTACCAAGAGACCCAGTACTTC,CASRRTSGYQETQYF
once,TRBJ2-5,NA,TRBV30,TGTGCCTGGAGTGTACGGGTCCAAGAGACCCAGTACTTC,CAWSVRVQETQYF
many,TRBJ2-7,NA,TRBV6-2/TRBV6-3,TGTGCCAGCCTGGACCCTCGCACCGGACAGCCGCTATCCTACTCCTACGAGCAGTACTTC,CASLDPRTGQPLSYSYEQYF
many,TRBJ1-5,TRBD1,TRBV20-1,TGCAGTGGCGGGCAGGGGGATCAGCCCCAGCATTTT,CSGGQGDQPQHF
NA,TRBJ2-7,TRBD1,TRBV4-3,TGCGCCAGCAGCCAGGTCCCGGGACAGAACACCTACGAGCAGTACTTC,CASSQVPGQNTYEQYF
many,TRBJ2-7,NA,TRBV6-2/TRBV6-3,TGTGCCAGCAGTTACAGTTTCCCCGGACAGTACTACGAGCAGTACTTC,CASSYSFPGQYYEQYF
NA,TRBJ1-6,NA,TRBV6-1,TGTGCCAGCAAGCGGACAACTTTTAATTCACCCCTCCACTTT,CASKRTTFNSPLHF
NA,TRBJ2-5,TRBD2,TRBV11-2,TGTGCCAGCAGCTTAGGGGCGGGGGGGTACAAAGAGACCCAGTACTTC,CASSLGAGGYKETQYF
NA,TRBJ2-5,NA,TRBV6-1,TGTGCCAGCAGGATGGCAGGCGGGGAGACCCAGTACTTC,CASRMAGGETQYF
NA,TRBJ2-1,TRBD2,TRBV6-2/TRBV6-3,TGTGCCAGCAGTTACTCTACCCAGCGGGGGGGCAATGAGCAGTTCTTC,CASSYSTQRGGNEQFF
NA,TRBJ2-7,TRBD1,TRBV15,TGTGCCACCAGCAGCAATCGACTGGGACAGCAATCCTATTACGACGAGCAGTACTTC,CATSSNRLGQQSYYDEQYF
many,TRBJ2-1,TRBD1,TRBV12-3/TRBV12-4,TGTGCCAGCAATTTTAGGACAGGTCTGGACAATGAGCAGTTCTTC,CASNFRTGLDNEQFF
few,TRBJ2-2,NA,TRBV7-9,TGTGCCAGCAGCCCCGGGCCGAACGGGGAGCTGTTTTTT,CASSPGPNGELFF
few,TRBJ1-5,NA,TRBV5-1,TGCGCCAGCAGCTTGGGGGACAACAATCAGCCCCAGCATTTT,CASSLGDNNQPQHF
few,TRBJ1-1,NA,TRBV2,TGTGCCAGCAGGCTAGGGAAAGGAAGGGGCACTGAAGCTTTCTTT,CASRLGKGRGTEAFF
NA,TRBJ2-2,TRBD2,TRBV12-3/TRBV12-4,TGTGCCAGCAGTTTAACGACGCTAGCGGGGGGGCTACGAAGGAACACCGGGGAGCTGTTTTTT,CASSLTTLAGGLRRNTGELFF
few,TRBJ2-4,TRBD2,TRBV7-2,TGTGCCAGCAGCTTATACCGGGGGGGACAAAACATTCAGTACTTC,CASSLYRGGQNIQYF
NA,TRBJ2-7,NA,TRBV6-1,TGTGCCACCATCGACTACGAGCAGTACTTC,CATIDYEQYF
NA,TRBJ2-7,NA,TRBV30,TGTGCCTGGAGTGGTGGCAGGTCGTACGAGCAGTACTTC,CAWSGGRSYEQYF
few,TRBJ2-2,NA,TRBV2,TGTGCCAGCAGTCCAGGGCGGGATCGTACCGGGGAGCTGTTTTTT,CASSPGRDRTGELFF
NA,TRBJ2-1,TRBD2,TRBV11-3,TGTGCCAGCAGCCAAGGACTAGCGGGGGGGCTAAGCAATGAGCAGTTCTTC,CASSQGLAGGLSNEQFF
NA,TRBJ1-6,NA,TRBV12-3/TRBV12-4,TGTGCCAGCAGTTTAGCGCAAATTTGGGGGGCGTCAGATTCACCCCTCCACTTT,CASSLAQIWGASDSPLHF
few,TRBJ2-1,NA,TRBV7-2,TGTGCCAGCAGCCATCCGAAGAACCCTTGGGTTGAGTTCTTC,CASSHPKNPWVEFF
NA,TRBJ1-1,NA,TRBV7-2,TGTGCCAGCAGCCGGAACCGGAACACTGAAGCTTTCTTT,CASSRNRNTEAFF
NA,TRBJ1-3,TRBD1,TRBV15,TGTGCCACCAGCAGGGCAGGGGGCATTGGAAACACCATATATTTT,CATSRAGGIGNTIYF
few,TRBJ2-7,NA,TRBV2,TGTGCCAGCAGTCTTGATGAGAACGAGCAGTACTTC,CASSLDENEQYF
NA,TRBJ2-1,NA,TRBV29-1,TGCAGCGTGGACAAGGGGGTCTACAATGAGCAGTTCTTC,CSVDKGVYNEQFF
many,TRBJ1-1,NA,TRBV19,TGTGCCAGCCTCCCAACGGTAATGAACACTGAAGCTTTCTTT,CASLPTVMNTEAFF
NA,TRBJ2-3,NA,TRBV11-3,TGTGCCAGCAGCTCCGGCAGGGAGTCCAGCACAGATACGCAGTATTTT,CASSSGRESSTDTQYF
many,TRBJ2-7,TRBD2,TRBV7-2,TGTGCCAGCAGCTTAGCCAGCGGGGGCGAGCAGTACTTC,CASSLASGGEQYF
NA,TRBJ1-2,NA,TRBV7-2,TGTGCCAGCAGCTTAGCGGGGGGCTTCTATGGCTACACCTTC,CASSLAGGFYGYTF
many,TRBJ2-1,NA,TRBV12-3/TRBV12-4,TGTGCCAGCAGTTTAAGCGGGACAGCCGGAATCGATGAGCAGTTCTTC,CASSLSGTAGIDEQFF